This record looks at one TCR beta chain sequence and its context. Its specificity is not known. Every patient relapsed after autologous stem cell transplantation, and brentuximab vedotin exposure varied. The entry originates in a study of PD-1 blockade in classical Hodgkin lymphoma. The study, taken as a whole, reports: Newly diagnosed patients reportedly had lower baseline TCR diversity than healthy donors. Complete responders had baseline diversity similar to newly diagnosed patients. Patients with an early start, nivolumab under 1 year after ASCT, were excluded.

Some clones are missing from TCRdb's copy, which holds only in-frame ones; the method was immunoSEQ multiplex PCR. The sample yields about 39,000 clones, almost 70% seen once. The CDR3 is 16 residues long. The trim removed 0 bases at V and 2 bases at J, leaving 6 bases unmatched. The germline V gene encodes CDR1 SGHAT and CDR2 FQNNGV. This TCR derives from a human donor with classical Hodgkin lymphoma. Sequenced material: peripheral blood mononuclear cells (PBMCs), taken before the second cycle of nivolumab. The chain uses TRBV11-2 and TRBJ2-5; 7 nucleotides align to TRBD2. Here the CDR3 DNA reads TGTGCCAGCAGCTTAGATCTGCTAGCGGCTCAAGAGACCCAGTACTTC. Residues: CASSLDLLAAQETQYF.